This TCR beta chain was identified in a study of CD8+CD57+ T cells in acquired aplastic anemia. Across the whole study: CD4+ and CD8+ cells, once sorted, gave DNA averaging roughly 3 ug. Whole-study results and caveats: Patients and controls were found to share 25 to 35 CD8+ CDR3 sequences.

The CDR3 runs 21 residues. V trimming: 6 bases; J trimming: 1 base; junction bases outside the gene matches: 24. From germline, CDR1 is LGHNA and CDR2 YNFKEQ. The template used for profiling TCR beta VDJ and CDR3 was genomic DNA. TCRdb redid the calling of the reads with MiXCR, one entry per CDR3 protein. Among 130,000 or so distinct CDR3 sequences listed, about 40% were seen once. Patients selected for sequencing had displayed CD8+CD57+ cell expansion by flow cytometry. Each patient carried a diagnosis of severe acquired aplastic anemia. As for this clonotype: Antigen unknown.

The receptor's source is a human donor with aplastic anemia. The rearrangement joins TRBV4-2 to TRBJ2-5; 9 bases line up with TRBD2. Sequencing was done on a sample of sorted CD4+, CD8+, or CD8+CD57+ T cells (not recorded which) from PBMCs. The CDR3 nucleotides are TGTGCCAGCAGTCTCGGCGGGGCTAAAGCCAAAGCGGGGGGCCGCCAAGAGACCCAGTACTTC. Its translation: CASSLGGAKAKAGGRQETQYF.